The 32 T cell receptor beta chains below were found in one sample sequenced in a study of PD-1 and CTLA-4 blockade in melanoma listed by TCRdb under 2021. Library construction relied on the immunoSEQ multiplex PCR assay. The table was pulled from immuneACCESS by TCRdb, which kept in-frame rearrangements only. Such tables lose some clones; where checked, under half of the loss comes from unresolved V genes, and the rest has no known cause. The sample has approximately 33,000 clones on record, around 93% of them singletons. The ten largest clonotypes hold about 8.6% of the sample. Sequencing used CD8+ T cells from peripheral blood, obtained from a patient given anti-PD-1 treatment. These receptors were collected from a human donor with melanoma.

V and J are TRBV7-9 and TRBJ1-5, with D hard to call. Germline assignment: CDR1 SEHNR and CDR2 FQNEAQ (reference sequence). V was pared by 0 bases and J by 4 bases, with 10 bases between. The CDR3 is 15 amino acids. Here the CDR3 DNA reads TGTGCCAGCAGCTTAGCGGGGATGGGGAATCAGCCCCAGCATTTT. Encoded protein: CASSLAGMGNQPQHF.

This chain connects TRBV7-9 to TRBJ2-5, with 7 positions matching TRBD1. From germline, CDR1 is SEHNR and CDR2 FQNEAQ (reference sequence). Trimming at V came to 7 bases and at J to 14 bases, leaving 13 bases not matched to a gene. This CDR3 region has 12 residues. CDR3 bases: TGTGCCAGCACCCAACTCGGGGACAGAGAATACTTC. Translation gives CASTQLGDREYF.

The chain carries TRBV4-2 and TRBJ2-7, with D hard to call. Trimming removed 0 bases at V and 3 bases at J, with 12 bases between. The CDR3 is 15 residues long. The germline CDR1 and CDR2 sequences are LGHNA and YNFKEQ. This CDR3 reads CASSQDRERYYEQYF. CDR3 DNA sequence: TGTGCCAGCAGCCAAGATCGTGAGAGATACTACGAGCAGTACTTC.

The J gene is TRBJ1-2, the V gene TRBV27; a possible D gene is TRBD1 (6 bases). The germline CDR1 and CDR2 sequences are MNHEY and SMNVEV (reference sequence). Trimming took off 2 bases at V and 8 bases at J, with 24 bases between the two ends. CDR3 length: 17 residues. The CDR3 loop reads CASSLGISLQGGKGYTF. The CDR3 DNA follows: TGTGCCAGCAGTTTAGGAATCTCCTTACAGGGTGGTAAGGGCTACACCTTC.

The rearrangement uses TRBV14 and TRBJ2-2; TRBD1 matches 8 bases. The CDR3 contains 15 residues. Per the germline V gene, CDR1 is SGHDN and CDR2 is FVKESK. Germline trimming cut 5 bases from V and 0 bases from J; bases unmatched to any gene: 2. The CDR3 is CASSTRGPNTGELFF. The CDR3 bases are TGTGCCAGCAGCACCAGGGGGCCGAACACCGGGGAGCTGTTTTTT.

The rearrangement links TRBV7-9 to TRBJ2-7; TRBD1 agrees at 7 bases. There are 14 residues in the CDR3. The germline V gene has CDR1 SEHNR and CDR2 FQNEAQ (reference sequence). The V gene end was trimmed by 7 bases and the J gene end by 3 bases; junction bases not matched to a gene: 9. This CDR3 is CASTSTGERYEQYF. CDR3 sequence (DNA): TGTGCCAGCACCTCCACAGGGGAACGCTACGAGCAGTACTTC.

This clone was recorded only once. V and J are TRBV19 and TRBJ1-1, with D perhaps matching TRBD1 (5 bases). The V end lost 5 bases, the J end lost 1 base, and 11 bases lay between the germline ends. The CDR3 is 14 amino acids. CDR1 is LNHDA and CDR2 is SQIVND in the germline V gene (reference sequence). CDR3 in DNA: TGTGCCAGTAGTCCCGGGGGGGGGAACACTGAAGCTTTCTTT. This gives the protein CASSPGGGNTEAFF.

This clone has just one count. In DNA, the CDR3 is TGTGCCATCTTACTCCGGGACCGCTACACCTTC. Translation: CAILLRDRYTF. The chain recombines TRBV2 with TRBJ1-2; weak D call: TRBD1 (5 bases). The CDR3 totals 11 residues. V gave up 10 bases and J gave up 9 bases, with 15 bases separating them. Germline V CDR1 and CDR2: SNHLY, FYNNEI. Full variable domain (outside the CDR3, taken from reference TRBV2 and TRBJ1-2): EPEVTQTPSHQVTQMGQEVILRCVPISNHLYFYWYRQILGQKVEFLVSFYNNEISEKSEIFDDQFSVERPDGSNFTLKIRSTKLEDSAMYFCAILLRDRYTFGSGTRLTVV.

The chain carries TRBV24-1 and TRBJ2-3, with D tentatively TRBD2 (5 bases). V lost 12 bases and J 0 bases, leaving 12 bases between the germline ends. CDR3 length: 13 amino acids. Germline CDR1 and CDR2: KGHDR and SFDVKD. CDR3 region: CASTGGSTDTQYF. In DNA, the CDR3 is TGTGCCTCAACGGGCGGGAGCACAGATACGCAGTATTTT.

The gene calls are TRBV18 and TRBJ1-4; TRBD1 matches at 9 bases. The V gene's germline CDR1 is KGHSH and CDR2 LQKENI. There are 15 residues in the CDR3. The ends lost 4 bases at V and 8 bases at J; junction bases unmatched: 8. The DNA for the CDR3 is TGTGCCAGCTCACTAGAGGACAGGGGAGGCGAAAAACTGTTTTTT. It specifies CASSLEDRGGEKLFF.

This chain joins TRBV7-8 and TRBJ2-6; tentatively, D is TRBD1 (7 bases). V lost 5 bases, J lost 3 bases, and 20 bases lay in between. The CDR3 consists of 18 residues. Germline values: CDR1 SGHVS, CDR2 FQNEAQ. The CDR3 spells CASSPGGTAANGANVLTF. CDR3 DNA sequence: TGTGCCAGCAGCCCCGGCGGGACAGCGGCTAATGGGGCCAACGTCCTGACTTTC.

This clone was counted between two and nine times. The chain couples TRBV28 to TRBJ2-1, with TRBD2 identical over 7 bases. This CDR3 contains 16 residues. V shed 5 bases and J 1 base; nucleotides not matched to a gene: 8. Germline V gives CDR1 MDHEN, CDR2 SYDVKM. CDR3 in DNA: TGTGCCAGCAGTCCCCAAAGCGGGAATTCCTACAATGAGCAGTTCTTC. It specifies CASSPQSGNSYNEQFF.

The CDR3 sequence: CASGLDGKTQYF. CDR3 coding DNA: TGTGCTAGTGGTTTGGACGGGAAGACCCAGTACTTC. The chain recombines TRBV12-5 with TRBJ2-5, with a tentative D call TRBD2 (5 bases). The CDR3 covers 12 residues. The germline V and J ends were trimmed by 1 base and 6 bases, with 6 bases remaining between them. Germline CDR1 is LGHNT and CDR2 is FRNRAP.

The J gene is TRBJ1-4, the V gene TRBV23-1; possibly TRBD1 for D (6 bases). TRBV23-1 is treated as an ORF (open reading frame) with a function not yet certain. This CDR3 region has 18 residues. Deletions cut 1 base from V and 5 bases from J, with 20 bases between. CDR3 protein: CASSQWRGATELNEKLFF. The CDR3 nucleotides read TGCGCCAGCAGTCAATGGCGGGGGGCAACTGAATTGAATGAAAAACTGTTTTTT.

This clone showed up just once. V gene TRBV4-1 combines with J gene TRBJ1-5; D not certain. V was pared by 0 bases and J by 6 bases, with 9 bases between. CDR3 size: 14 residues. Germline V gives CDR1 MGHRA, CDR2 YSYEKL. The CDR3 is CASSQEGLRQPQHF. Here the CDR3 DNA reads TGCGCCAGCAGCCAAGAGGGTCTGCGTCAGCCCCAGCATTTT.

This chain's CDR3 is CASSFQGVDQPQHF. The CDR3 bases are TGTGCCAGCAGTTTTCAGGGGGTCGATCAGCCCCAGCATTTT. V is TRBV27 and J is TRBJ1-5, with 7 bases lining up with TRBD1. Germline V gene data show CDR1 as MNHEY and CDR2 as SMNVEV (reference sequence). The CDR3 is 14 amino acids. The V and J ends lost 3 bases and 5 bases, in that order; junction bases with no gene match: 4.

V and J are TRBV2 and TRBJ1-2, with D unresolved. Germline CDR1 reads SNHLY; CDR2 reads FYNNEI. The CDR3 spans 14 residues. The ends were cut back, 3 bases at V and 5 bases at J, with 13 bases in the middle. The CDR3: CASSERYLGYGYTF. CDR3 coding DNA: TGTGCCAGCAGTGAGCGTTATCTAGGATATGGCTACACCTTC.

This clone appeared once. CDR3 DNA: TGTGCCAGCAGTTACAGTACGATAGGGGGCTCGTTGGTGCAGTACTTC. Encoded protein: CASSYSTIGGSLVQYF. V gene TRBV6-2 or TRBV6-3 combines with J gene TRBJ2-7; 7 bases map to TRBD1. From germline, CDR1 is MNHEY and CDR2 SVGEGT. This CDR3 is 16 amino acids long. Trimming at V came to 2 bases and at J to 9 bases, leaving 16 bases not matched to a gene.

This rearrangement joins TRBV27 to TRBJ1-5; D is unresolved. The V gene's germline CDR1 is MNHEY and CDR2 SMNVEV (reference sequence). This CDR3 has 14 residues. V shed 6 bases and J shed 3 bases, with 12 bases lying between them. The CDR3 DNA follows: TGTGCCAGCAGCTTAGTCGGAATCAATCAGCCCCAGCATTTT. Translation gives CASSLVGINQPQHF.

The V and J genes are TRBV27 and TRBJ2-7, with D unclear. The CDR3 spans 14 residues. Germline assignment: CDR1 MNHEY and CDR2 SMNVEV (reference sequence). V lost 5 bases to trimming and J lost 0 bases, with 11 bases between them. CDR3 region: CASSPVLSSYEQYF. The CDR3 nucleotides read TGTGCCAGCAGTCCCGTACTAAGCTCCTACGAGCAGTACTTC.

The chain couples TRBV19 to TRBJ2-2; TRBD2 matches at 7 bases. Trimming removed 5 bases from V and 5 bases from J; junction bases left unmatched: 5. The CDR3 is 14 amino acids. Germline V CDR1 and CDR2: LNHDA, SQIVND (reference sequence). The CDR3: CASSRDYRTGELFF. The CDR3 region has the DNA TGTGCCAGTAGTCGGGACTATCGGACCGGGGAGCTGTTTTTT.

The CDR3 nucleotides are TGTGCCAGCGGGACTAGCGGGAGTGGGGCCTACAATGAGCAGTTCTTC. Protein sequence: CASGTSGSGAYNEQFF. The rearrangement joins TRBV27 to TRBJ2-1; 14 bases agree with TRBD2. After removal of 8 bases from V and 2 bases from J, the junction contained 5 bases not matched to a gene. This CDR3 is 16 amino acids long. Per germline, CDR1 MNHEY and CDR2 SMNVEV (reference sequence).

Written as DNA, the CDR3 is TGTGCCACTCTGGACAGGGGCCCAAATGAGCAGTTCTTC. It specifies CATLDRGPNEQFF. The gene calls are TRBV19 and TRBJ2-1, with 9 bases aligning to TRBD1. The length of the CDR3 is 13 residues. V gave up 10 bases and J gave up 7 bases; unmatched junction bases: 8. The germline CDR1 and CDR2 sequences are LNHDA and SQIVND (reference sequence).

The chain is built from TRBV15 and TRBJ1-6; D is unresolved. Trimming cost V 5 bases and J 2 bases, with 10 bases left between them. This CDR3 contains 15 residues. Germline V gene sequence: CDR1 LNHNV, CDR2 YYDKDF (reference sequence). This CDR3 reads CATSEMWPYNSPLHF. The CDR3 coding sequence is TGTGCCACCAGCGAGATGTGGCCCTATAATTCACCCCTCCACTTT.

The chain couples TRBV19 to TRBJ1-5; 9 bases match TRBD1. This CDR3 spans 15 amino acids. Trimming cost V 5 bases and J 0 bases; bases outside gene matches: 2. CDR1 and CDR2 (germline): LNHDA, SQIVND (reference sequence). The chain's CDR3 is CASSDRGYSNQPQHF. In nucleotides, the CDR3 is TGTGCCAGTAGTGACAGGGGGTATAGCAATCAGCCCCAGCATTTT.

The table lists this clone with a count of one. The rearrangement joins TRBV7-9 to TRBJ2-1; tentative D call: TRBD1 (5 bases). CDR1 and CDR2 (germline): SEHNR, FQNEAQ (reference sequence). The length of the CDR3 is 14 residues. V was pared by 6 bases and J by 5 bases, with 14 bases between. The CDR3 region has the DNA TGTGCCAGCAGTCTCGGCAGGGCGGACAATGAGCAGTTCTTC. This sequence encodes CASSLGRADNEQFF.

The chain joins TRBV3-1 (or the pseudogene TRBV3-2) to TRBJ1-1; D is unclear. This CDR3 has 14 residues. The V and J ends lost 0 bases and 11 bases respectively, with 16 bases between them. Germline V gene lookup returns CDR1 LGHDT and CDR2 YNNKEL (reference sequence). The CDR3 region has the DNA TGTGCCAGCAGCCAAGATCAACTGTCTTCTACGGCTTTCTTT. Residues: CASSQDQLSSTAFF.

This clone occurred a few times. The chain recombines TRBV12-3 or TRBV12-4 with TRBJ2-5; the D gene is possibly TRBD2 (6 bases). There are 13 residues in the CDR3. Trimming left V 5 bases short and J 5 bases short, with 12 bases between. The chain's CDR3 is CASSAPEGETQYF. The CDR3 region has the DNA TGTGCCAGCAGTGCCCCGGAGGGTGAGACCCAGTACTTC.

This clone was recorded only once. The chain combines TRBV11-2 with TRBJ2-3; 8 bases fit TRBD1. The trim removed 6 bases at V and 6 bases at J, leaving 5 bases unmatched. The germline V gene has CDR1 SGHAT and CDR2 FQNNGV. CDR3 size: 13 residues. The CDR3 DNA follows: TGTGCCAGCAGGGCCCAGGGGGCGGATACGCAGTATTTT. Residues: CASRAQGADTQYF.

This clone is a singleton in its sample. The genes are TRBV27 and TRBJ2-1; possibly TRBD2 for D (5 bases). Trimming took off 5 bases at V and 5 bases at J, with 19 bases between the two ends. CDR3 size: 16 residues. Germline V gene sequence: CDR1 MNHEY, CDR2 SMNVEV (reference sequence). The CDR3 loop is CASSLVPSSPDNEQFF. The DNA of the CDR3 is TGTGCCAGCAGTCTAGTCCCGTCTAGCCCAGACAATGAGCAGTTCTTC.

This chain joins TRBV28 and TRBJ1-1; possible D gene TRBD1, 5 bases. The ends were cut back, 1 base at V and 5 bases at J, with 11 bases in the middle. Germline CDR1 and CDR2: MDHEN and SYDVKM. This CDR3 contains 14 residues. The CDR3 sequence is CASSLLGVRTEAFF. The CDR3 coding sequence is TGTGCCAGCAGTTTATTAGGGGTTCGGACTGAAGCTTTCTTT.

The V gene is TRBV2, the J gene TRBJ2-5, with D tentatively TRBD1 or TRBD2 (7 bases each). Germline V gene data show CDR1 as SNHLY and CDR2 as FYNNEI. The CDR3 has 13 amino acids. Trimming removed 10 bases from V and 3 bases from J, with 15 bases in between. The CDR3 is CATRQGGKETQYF. The CDR3 nucleotides read TGTGCCACACGACAGGGAGGGAAAGAGACCCAGTACTTC. Filled out from reference TRBV2 and TRBJ2-5, the complete variable domain reads EPEVTQTPSHQVTQMGQEVILRCVPISNHLYFYWYRQILGQKVEFLVSFYNNEISEKSEIFDDQFSVERPDGSNFTLKIRSTKLEDSAMYFCATRQGGKETQYFGPGTRLLVL.